Following are 5 T cell receptor beta chains from one sample sequenced in a study of cytomegalovirus exposure and HLA in healthy donors. The table came from immunoSEQ multiplex PCR; TCRdb's copy has only in-frame clones and leaves some out. The table shows roughly 180,000 clones, with more than 80% occurring only once. Sequencing input: PBMCs. These receptors all come from a man between 18 and 29 years old in good health and CMV-seropositive.

This sequence joins TRBV18 and TRBJ1-3, with TRBD1 matching 8 bases. Germline V gives CDR1 KGHSH, CDR2 LQKENI. V lost 3 bases to trimming and J lost 1 base; unmatched junction nucleotides: 11. The CDR3 has 18 amino acids. The CDR3 here is CASSPERQGWTSGNTIYF. CDR3 bases: TGTGCCAGCTCACCTGAAAGACAGGGGTGGACTTCTGGAAACACCATATATTTT. The complete variable domain, with remaining parts taken from reference TRBV18 and TRBJ1-3, reads NAGVMQNPRHLVRRRGQEARLRCSPMKGHSHVYWYRQLPEEGLKFMVYLQKENIIDESGMPKERFSAEFPKEGPSILRIQQVVRGDSAAYFCASSPERQGWTSGNTIYFGEGSWLTVV.

The chain carries TRBV27 and TRBJ2-5; perhaps TRBD1 as D (6 bases). The CDR3 consists of 11 residues. Trimming removed 8 bases from V and 4 bases from J, with 8 bases in between. The V gene's germline CDR1 is MNHEY and CDR2 SMNVEV (reference sequence). The CDR3 DNA reads as TGTGCCAGCGAACAGGGAGAGACCCAGTACTTC. Translated: CASEQGETQYF.

The gene calls are TRBV28 and TRBJ2-5; TRBD1 might be the D (6 bases). Looked up from germline, CDR1 is MDHEN and CDR2 is SYDVKM. The CDR3 is made up of 15 amino acids. V was trimmed by 8 bases and J by 6 bases, leaving 22 bases between them. The CDR3, as DNA: TGTGCCAGCGAACCAGATCACAGGGTTGGAAAGACCCAGTACTTC. It is translated as CASEPDHRVGKTQYF.

The chain joins TRBV9 to TRBJ2-3; 10 nucleotides align to TRBD2. Per the germline V gene, CDR1 is SGDLS and CDR2 is YYNGEE. Germline trimming cut 4 bases from V and 2 bases from J; bases unmatched to any gene: 7. The length of the CDR3 is 16 residues. DNA of the CDR3: TGTGCCAGCAGCCCGCGGACTAGCGGCTTCACAGATACGCAGTATTTT. This sequence encodes CASSPRTSGFTDTQYF.

V and J are TRBV7-2 and TRBJ2-3, with D hard to call. Germline values: CDR1 SGHTA, CDR2 FQGNSA. The ends were cut back, 7 bases at V and 0 bases at J, with 5 bases in the middle. This CDR3 comprises 12 residues. Written as DNA, the CDR3 is TGTGCCAGCACCACTAGCACAGATACGCAGTATTTT. Amino acid sequence: CASTTSTDTQYF.